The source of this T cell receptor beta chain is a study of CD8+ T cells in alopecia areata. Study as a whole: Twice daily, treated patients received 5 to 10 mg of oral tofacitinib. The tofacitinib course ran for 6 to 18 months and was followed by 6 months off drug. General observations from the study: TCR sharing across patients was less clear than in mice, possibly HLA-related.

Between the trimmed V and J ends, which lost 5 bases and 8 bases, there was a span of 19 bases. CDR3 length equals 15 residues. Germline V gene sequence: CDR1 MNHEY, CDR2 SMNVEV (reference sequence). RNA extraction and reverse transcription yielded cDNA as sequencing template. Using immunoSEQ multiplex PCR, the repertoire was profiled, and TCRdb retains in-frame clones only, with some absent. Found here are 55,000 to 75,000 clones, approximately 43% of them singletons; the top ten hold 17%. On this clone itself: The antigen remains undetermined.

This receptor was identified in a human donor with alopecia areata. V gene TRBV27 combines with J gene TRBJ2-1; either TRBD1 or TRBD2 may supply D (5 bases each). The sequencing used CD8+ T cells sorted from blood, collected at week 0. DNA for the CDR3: TGTGCCAGCAGTCTCCGGGACGTAACAAGGGATGAGCAGTTCTTC. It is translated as CASSLRDVTRDEQFF.